These 9 T cell receptor beta chains were all obtained from the same sample, sequenced in a study of Ad26.COV2.S vaccination and SARS-CoV-2 variants. Using immunoSEQ multiplex PCR, the repertoire was profiled, and TCRdb retains in-frame clones only, with some absent. The sample yields 150,000 to 200,000 clones, about 83% seen once. The sample consisted of peripheral blood, taken after recovery from COVID-19. The receptors originated from a human donor who had recovered from COVID-19.

The rearrangement links TRBV6-5 to TRBJ2-3, with D perhaps TRBD2 (6 bases). The CDR3 contains 15 residues. The V end was cut by 8 bases, the J end by 2 bases, with 17 bases between. CDR1 MNHEY and CDR2 SVGAGI come from the germline V gene. The DNA for the CDR3 is TGTGCCAGCTTTCCGGGACTCCATTCCACAGATACGCAGTATTTT. Protein product: CASFPGLHSTDTQYF.

The V gene is TRBV7-6, the J gene TRBJ1-1; D not certain. Germline V CDR1 and CDR2: SGHVS, FNYEAQ. The CDR3 length is 16 residues. Trimming stripped 5 bases from V and 1 base from J, with 17 bases between. In DNA, the CDR3 is TGTGCCAGCAGCGATCCCGGCGTGGGCCCGAACACTGAAGCTTTCTTT. This codes for CASSDPGVGPNTEAFF.

The chain combines TRBV2 with TRBJ1-1; D is perhaps TRBD1 (6 bases). Looked up from germline, CDR1 is SNHLY and CDR2 is FYNNEI. The CDR3 covers 14 residues. Trimming took 8 bases from V and 4 from J, leaving 17 bases between them. In DNA, the CDR3 is TGTGCCAGCTTACAGGGTGGGGAGGGCACTGAAGCTTTCTTT. It yields the protein CASLQGGEGTEAFF.

The gene calls are TRBV7-8 and TRBJ2-5, with TRBD2 identical over 9 bases. Trimming removed 5 bases from V and 4 bases from J; junction bases left unmatched: 11. Germline CDR1 and CDR2: SGHVS and FQNEAQ. CDR3 length: 16 residues. The CDR3 bases are TGTGCCAGCAGCATTGGGGTAGCGGGACTAGCAGAGACCCAGTACTTC. It encodes CASSIGVAGLAETQYF.

This sequence joins TRBV3-1 (or the pseudogene TRBV3-2) and TRBJ1-6; no definite D call. V lost 1 base and J lost 5, with 9 bases in between. The CDR3 length is 15 residues. The germline V gene encodes CDR1 LGHDT and CDR2 YNNKEL (reference sequence). Written as DNA, the CDR3 is TGTGCCAGCAGCCAAGGAATTGGAGATAATTCACCCCTCCACTTT. Amino acids: CASSQGIGDNSPLHF.

J is TRBJ2-3 and V is TRBV5-1; D possibly corresponds to TRBD2 (6 bases). This CDR3 spans 15 amino acids. Trimming removed 0 bases from V and 2 bases from J, with 10 bases in between. From germline, CDR1 is SGHRS and CDR2 YFSETQ. CDR3 nucleotides: TGCGCCAGCAGCTTGGCCAGCGGGTCCACAGATACGCAGTATTTT. It specifies CASSLASGSTDTQYF.

The CDR3 bases are TGTGCCAGCAGCTTCACACGGGACAGGGACCAATCACCCCTCCACTTT. It specifies CASSFTRDRDQSPLHF. The rearrangement uses TRBV5-4 and TRBJ1-6; 9 nucleotides line up with TRBD1. After removal of 2 bases from V and 10 bases from J, the junction contained 10 bases not matched to a gene. Germline loops: CDR1 SGHNT, CDR2 YYREEE (reference sequence). CDR3 length equals 16 residues.

The CDR3 DNA reads as TGTGCCAGCAGTCGGGACTCCCTACAGTATTTT. It yields the protein CASSRDSLQYF. The chain recombines TRBV12-3 or TRBV12-4 with TRBJ2-3; weak D call: TRBD2 (6 bases). Trimming took 5 bases from V and 12 from J, leaving 12 bases between them. CDR3 length: 11 amino acids.

Only one count was recorded for this clone. This rearrangement joins TRBV7-9 to TRBJ2-1; 11 positions match TRBD2. Per the germline V gene, CDR1 is SEHNR and CDR2 is FQNEAQ (reference sequence). CDR3 length equals 17 residues. Trimming removed 0 bases from V and 9 bases from J; junction bases left unmatched: 10. The DNA of the CDR3 is TGTGCCAGCAGCTTAGCGCCCTTGACTAGCGGGGAGGGTGAGCAGTTCTTC. It encodes CASSLAPLTSGEGEQFF.